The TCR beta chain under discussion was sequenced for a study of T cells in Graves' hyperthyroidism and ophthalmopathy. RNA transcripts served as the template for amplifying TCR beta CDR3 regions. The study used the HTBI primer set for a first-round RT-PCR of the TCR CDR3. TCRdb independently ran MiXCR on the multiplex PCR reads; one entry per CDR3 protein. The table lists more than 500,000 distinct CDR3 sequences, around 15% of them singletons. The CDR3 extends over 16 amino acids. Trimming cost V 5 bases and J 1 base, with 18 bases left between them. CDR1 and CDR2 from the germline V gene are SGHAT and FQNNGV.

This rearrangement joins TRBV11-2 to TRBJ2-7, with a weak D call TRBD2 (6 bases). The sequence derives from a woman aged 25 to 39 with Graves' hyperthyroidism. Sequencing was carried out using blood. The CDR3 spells CASSHSFGSGSYEQYF. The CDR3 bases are TGTGCCAGCAGCCACTCGTTCGGTAGCGGTTCCTACGAGCAGTACTTC. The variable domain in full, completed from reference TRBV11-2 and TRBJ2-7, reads EAGVAQSPRYKIIEKRQSVAFWCNPISGHATLYWYQQILGQGPKLLIQFQNNGVVDDSQLPKDRFSAERLKGVDSTLKIQPAKLEDSAVYLCASSHSFGSGSYEQYFGPGTRLTVT.